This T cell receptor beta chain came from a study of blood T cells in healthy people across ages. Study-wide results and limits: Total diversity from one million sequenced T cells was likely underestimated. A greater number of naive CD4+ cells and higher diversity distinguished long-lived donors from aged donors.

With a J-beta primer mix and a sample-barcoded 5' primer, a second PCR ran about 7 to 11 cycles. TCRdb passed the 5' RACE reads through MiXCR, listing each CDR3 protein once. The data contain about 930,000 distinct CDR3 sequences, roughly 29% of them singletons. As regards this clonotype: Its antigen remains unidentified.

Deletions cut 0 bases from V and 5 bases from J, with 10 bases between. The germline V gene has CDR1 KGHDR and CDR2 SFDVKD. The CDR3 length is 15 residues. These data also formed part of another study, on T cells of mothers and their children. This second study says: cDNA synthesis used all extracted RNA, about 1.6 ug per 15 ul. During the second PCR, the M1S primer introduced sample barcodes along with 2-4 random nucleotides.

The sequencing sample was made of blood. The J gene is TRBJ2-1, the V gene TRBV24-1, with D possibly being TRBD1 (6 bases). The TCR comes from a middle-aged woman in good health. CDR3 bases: TGTGCCACCAGTGATTTGTCACAGGGTAACAATGAGCAGTTCTTC. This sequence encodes CATSDLSQGNNEQFF.